What follows are 7 T cell receptor gamma chains derived from one specimen sequenced in a study of gamma-delta T cells after stem cell transplantation. TCRdb reapplied CATT to the RT-PCR reads. The sample has fewer than 1,500 gamma-chain clones; approximately 3.5% are singletons. Sequenced: gamma-delta T cells. Source of these receptors: a human donor. It is not recorded whose cells these are; they may come from a transplant donor.

This clone is labeled medium-sized. V usage is TRGV9 and J usage is TRGJP. V gave up 2 bases and J gave up 9 bases; unmatched junction bases: 16. The length of the CDR3 is 19 residues. From germline, CDR1 is GITISATS and CDR2 ISYDGTV (reference sequence). The CDR3 DNA reads as TGTGCCTTGTGGGAGGAGAAAAATTCCCCCGGGTTGGGCAAAAAAATCAAGGTATTT. It specifies CALWEEKNSPGLGKKIKVF.

About this clone itself: This sequence may be a read error, since a much larger clone differs from it by one base. Other nucleotide sequences from this sample produce the same CDR3. The chain joins TRGV4 to TRGJ1 or TRGJ2. This CDR3 has 13 residues. In germline, CDR1 is EGSTGY, CDR2 YDSYTSSV. The CDR3 DNA sequence: TGTGCCACCTGGGATGGTAACTTTTATAAGAAGCTCTTT. Amino acids: CATWDGNFYKKLF.

The chain employs TRGV9 and TRGJP. V lost 4 bases to trimming and J lost 9 bases; unmatched junction nucleotides: 21. This CDR3 spans 20 amino acids. Per germline, CDR1 GITISATS and CDR2 ISYDGTV (reference sequence). The CDR3 here is CALWDPFTAKGWLGKKIKVF. CDR3 nucleotide sequence: TGTGCCTTGTGGGACCCCTTCACGGCAAAAGGTTGGTTGGGCAAAAAAATCAAGGTATTT.

Notes on this clone: A far larger clone lies a single base away; this is likely a read error. This CDR3 is also generated by other DNA sequences in the sample. The chain carries TRGV9 and TRGJ1 or TRGJ2. From germline, CDR1 is GITISATS and CDR2 ISYDGTV (reference sequence). CDR3 length: 13 amino acids. The CDR3 here is CALWEVQDYKKLF. The CDR3 coding sequence is TGTGCCCTGTGGGAGGTGCAAGACTATAAGAAACTCTTT.

Comments on this clone: The amino acid sequence in TCRdb belongs to a much larger clone and departs from this DNA's translation at residue 6, likely a sequencing read error; the sequence shown is translated from the DNA. The gene calls are TRGV2 and TRGJ1 or TRGJ2. J gave up 2 bases and V 3 bases, and 7 bases lay outside the gene matches. This CDR3 has 14 residues. Germline CDR1 EGSNGY, CDR2 YDSYNSKV. For the CDR3, the DNA is TGTGCCACCTGGGACAGGCCCCATTATTATAAGAAACTCTTT. Residues: CATWDRPHYYKKLF.

To note about this clone: One base away lies a much larger clone, so this may be a sequencing read error. The V call is TRGV4, the J call TRGJ1 or TRGJ2. The germline CDR1 and CDR2 sequences are EGSTGY and YDSYTSSV. There are 12 residues in the CDR3. CDR3 sequence: CATWDPYYKKLF. For the CDR3, the DNA is TGTGCCACTTGGGACCCGTATTATAAGAAACTCTTT.

This clone occurred a few times. A read error may be the cause here, since a much bigger clone is one base away. Distinct nucleotide sequences in the sample also encode this CDR3. The rearrangement links TRGV9 to TRGJP. Germline CDR1 GITISATS, CDR2 ISYDGTV (reference sequence). CDR3 length: 13 residues. As DNA, the CDR3 is TGTGCCTTGTGGGAGTTGGGTAAAAAAATCAAGGTATTT. It codes for CALWELGKKIKVF.